A selection of T cell receptor beta chains follows, all from one sample in a study of shared clonotypes between healthy human individuals. The assay was immunoSEQ multiplex PCR, and TCRdb's table has in-frame clones only and misses some. The sample consists of some 2.1 million clones, about 95% of them appearing once. The sequenced sample was naive CD8+ T cells sorted from blood. The receptors come from a young man in good health. Each CDR3 is given with its conserved first and last residue. The D gene is left open where the match is weak. Size is stated for part of the rows, as once, few or many counts, or as a class when the clone is expanded.

J gene | D gene | clone size | V gene | CDR3 protein | CDR3 DNA
TRBJ1-4 | . | . | TRBV5-4 | CASTLGVGEKLFF | TGTGCCAGCACCCTGGGGGTAGGGGAAAAACTGTTTTTT
TRBJ2-7 | . | . | TRBV13 | CASSIDGRGSSYEQYF | TGTGCCAGCAGCATCGATGGGCGGGGTAGCTCCTACGAGCAGTACTTC
TRBJ2-7 | . | once | TRBV30 | CAWSEGYEQYF | TGTGCCTGGAGTGAGGGGTACGAGCAGTACTTC
TRBJ2-3 | TRBD2 | . | TRBV4-2 | CASSQRSGGATDTQYF | TGTGCCAGCAGCCAAAGAAGCGGGGGGGCCACAGATACGCAGTATTTT
TRBJ1-2 | TRBD1 | . | TRBV29-1 | CSVEDEGQGIYGYTF | TGCAGCGTTGAAGATGAGGGACAGGGGATCTATGGCTACACCTTC
TRBJ2-1 | TRBD1 | . | TRBV5-1 | CASSSGQGAYNEQFF | TGCGCCAGCAGCTCGGGACAGGGAGCCTACAATGAGCAGTTCTTC
TRBJ1-1 | . | . | TRBV5-1 | CASSAEGVVMNTEAFF | TGCGCCAGCAGTGCCGAGGGGGTGGTGATGAACACTGAAGCTTTCTTT
TRBJ2-2 | . | . | TRBV9 | CASSVARQRGDTGELFF | TGTGCCAGCAGCGTAGCTAGGCAGCGAGGGGACACCGGGGAGCTGTTTTTT
TRBJ2-5 | . | . | TRBV29-1 | CSVEGKPQQETQYF | TGCAGCGTTGAGGGTAAACCCCAACAAGAGACCCAGTACTTC
TRBJ1-3 | . | . | TRBV5-6 | CASSAQTEIGNTIYF | TGTGCCAGCAGCGCCCAGACAGAGATTGGAAACACCATATATTTT
TRBJ2-7 | TRBD1 | . | TRBV30 | CAWDDPTGGLYEQYF | TGTGCCTGGGATGATCCGACAGGGGGCTTATACGAGCAGTACTTC
TRBJ2-7 | TRBD1 | . | TRBV5-6 | CASSERRDSPYEQYF | TGTGCCAGCAGCGAACGACGGGACAGTCCCTACGAGCAGTACTTC
TRBJ2-5 | . | . | TRBV27 | CASSLSLGSVPETQYF | TGTGCCAGCAGTTTATCGCTGGGGAGCGTGCCAGAGACCCAGTACTTC
TRBJ2-3 | TRBD1 | . | TRBV10-3 | CAISGQALSSTDTQYF | TGTGCCATCAGCGGACAGGCACTTTCTAGCACAGATACGCAGTATTTT
TRBJ2-2 | TRBD2 | . | TRBV10-3 | CAIGAAGGPAGELFF | TGTGCCATCGGGGCGGCGGGAGGGCCTGCCGGGGAGCTGTTTTTT
TRBJ2-5 | TRBD2 | . | TRBV27 | CASGIASGSFYQYF | TGTGCCAGCGGGATCGCTAGCGGGAGCTTTTATCAGTACTTC
TRBJ2-2 | . | once | TRBV5-6 | CASSSDTNTGELFF | TGTGCCAGCAGCTCCGACACAAACACCGGGGAGCTGTTTTTT
TRBJ1-5 | TRBD1 | few | TRBV27 | CASRAGGSNQPQHF | TGTGCCAGCAGAGCAGGGGGCTCAAATCAGCCCCAGCATTTT
TRBJ1-1 | . | . | TRBV5-6 | CASSLANGNTEAFF | TGTGCCAGCAGCTTGGCCAACGGGAACACTGAAGCTTTCTTT
TRBJ1-1 | TRBD1 | . | TRBV27 | CASGHRGDTEAFF | TGTGCCAGCGGCCACAGGGGCGACACTGAAGCTTTCTTT
TRBJ2-7 | TRBD2 | . | TRBV29-1 | CSVTGTSGRGYEQYF | TGCAGCGTCACCGGGACTAGCGGGAGAGGCTACGAGCAGTACTTC
TRBJ1-1 | TRBD1 | . | TRBV7-9 | CATSNGYRGAAGKAFF | TGTGCCACCTCAAACGGATACAGGGGAGCCGCGGGTAAAGCTTTCTTT
TRBJ2-5 | . | . | TRBV9 | CASSVGTSSQETQYF | TGTGCCAGCAGCGTCGGGACATCCTCCCAAGAGACCCAGTACTTC
TRBJ1-2 | . | . | TRBV6-1 | CASSEGWGPGYGYTF | TGTGCCAGCAGTGAAGGTTGGGGGCCTGGCTATGGCTACACCTTC
TRBJ2-5 | . | . | TRBV5-6 | CASSLGVETQYF | TGTGCCAGCAGCTTGGGAGTGGAGACCCAGTACTTC
TRBJ1-2 | . | . | TRBV11-2 | CASSLGRNYGYTF | TGTGCCAGCAGCCTAGGCCGTAACTATGGCTACACCTTC
TRBJ2-3 | TRBD2 | . | TRBV10-2 | CASSDPGGDLSTDTQYF | TGCGCCAGCAGTGACCCGGGGGGTGACCTTAGCACAGATACGCAGTATTTT
TRBJ1-2 | TRBD1 | . | TRBV30 | CAWSVPTGAGSYTF | TGTGCCTGGAGTGTACCAACAGGGGCCGGGAGCTACACCTTC
TRBJ2-3 | . | once | TRBV7-9 | CASSSPISTDTQYF | TGTGCCAGCAGCTCGCCCATAAGCACAGATACGCAGTATTTT
TRBJ2-7 | . | . | TRBV11-2 | CASSPQGSLSYEQYF | TGTGCCAGCAGCCCGCAGGGGTCCCTTTCCTACGAGCAGTACTTC
TRBJ1-5 | . | . | TRBV6-5 | CASSGDSYQPQHF | TGTGCCAGCAGTGGAGACAGTTATCAGCCCCAGCATTTT
TRBJ1-5 | . | . | TRBV9 | CASSVRDGNNQPQHF | TGTGCCAGCAGCGTGCGGGACGGAAACAATCAGCCCCAGCATTTT
TRBJ2-1 | TRBD1 | . | TRBV5-4 | CASSSGQGAGNEQFF | TGTGCCAGCAGCTCCGGACAGGGGGCCGGCAATGAGCAGTTCTTC
TRBJ1-1 | . | few | TRBV9 | CASSAEGGGTEAFF | TGTGCCAGCAGCGCTGAGGGGGGAGGCACTGAAGCTTTCTTT
TRBJ1-1 | TRBD1 | . | TRBV29-1 | CSEGQGSGTEAFF | TGCAGCGAGGGACAGGGCTCGGGCACTGAAGCTTTCTTT
TRBJ2-7 | . | . | TRBV6-6 | CASGGISYEQYF | TGTGCCAGCGGAGGGATTTCCTACGAGCAGTACTTC
TRBJ2-5 | . | . | TRBV30 | CAWIRLAVETQYF | TGTGCCTGGATCCGGCTAGCTGTAGAGACCCAGTACTTC
TRBJ2-2 | . | . | TRBV4-1 | CASSQDSASGGELFF | TGCGCCAGCAGCCAAGATTCGGCGTCCGGTGGGGAGCTGTTTTTT
TRBJ1-5 | TRBD1 | once | TRBV7-9 | CASSSPGQGADQPQHF | TGTGCCAGCAGCTCCCCGGGACAGGGGGCAGATCAGCCCCAGCATTTT
TRBJ2-2 | . | . | TRBV10-2 | CASSAGSSGGELFF | TGCGCCAGCAGTGCGGGGTCTTCTGGCGGGGAGCTGTTTTTT
TRBJ2-2 | . | . | TRBV13 | CASSLTGLENTGELFF | TGTGCCAGCAGCCTAACGGGATTAGAGAACACCGGGGAGCTGTTTTTT
TRBJ2-7 | . | . | TRBV6-1 | CASRETTSYEQYF | TGTGCCAGCAGAGAGACAACCTCCTACGAGCAGTACTTC
TRBJ2-3 | . | . | TRBV19 | CASSGLTDTQYF | TGTGCCAGTAGTGGACTAACAGATACGCAGTATTTT
TRBJ2-3 | . | . | TRBV30 | CAYTGLSLGEDTQYF | TGTGCCTACACTGGGCTTTCCCTGGGCGAAGATACGCAGTATTTT
TRBJ1-2 | TRBD1 | . | TRBV6-1 | CASSVPQGKDYGYTF | TGTGCCAGCAGTGTTCCACAGGGGAAGGACTATGGCTACACCTTC
TRBJ2-3 | . | . | TRBV4-3 | CASSQEDSAADTQYF | TGCGCCAGCAGCCAAGAGGACAGTGCAGCAGATACGCAGTATTTT
TRBJ2-7 | . | . | TRBV30 | CAWNRDPRDYEQYF | TGTGCCTGGAACCGGGACCCACGGGACTACGAGCAGTACTTC
TRBJ1-1 | . | . | TRBV30 | CAWRAGYTEAFF | TGTGCCTGGAGGGCAGGGTATACTGAAGCTTTCTTT
TRBJ2-2 | . | once | TRBV11-2 | CASTLTPRQPNTGELFF | TGTGCCAGCACCCTCACCCCCCGACAGCCGAACACCGGGGAGCTGTTTTTT